The 12 T cell receptor beta chains below were found in one sample sequenced in a study of identical twins. Using its own MiXCR run on the 5' RACE reads, TCRdb lists one record per CDR3 protein. Counted here are roughly 710,000 distinct CDR3 sequences, 5.5% to 7.5% occurring once; the ten biggest clones make up 1.5% to 2%. What was sequenced was naive T cells sorted from blood. These receptors all come from a man between 18 and 29 years old in good health.

There are many counts of this clonotype. The chain is built from TRBV6-2 or TRBV6-3 and TRBJ2-2, with 12 bases identical to TRBD2. CDR1 MNHEY and CDR2 SVGEGT come from the germline V gene. V shed 5 bases and J 4 bases; nucleotides not matched to a gene: 11. The CDR3 has 18 amino acids. CDR3 protein: CASSPFRLAGVVTGELFF. DNA of the CDR3: TGTGCCAGCAGTCCCTTTCGACTAGCGGGAGTAGTCACCGGGGAGCTGTTTTTT.

This sequence joins TRBV7-6 and TRBJ1-4; 9 bases match TRBD1. This CDR3 comprises 16 residues. V was clipped by 4 bases and J by 4 bases; unmatched bases: 7. Germline CDR1 and CDR2: SGHVS and FNYEAQ. CDR3 in amino acids: CASSYFGQGINEKLFF. The CDR3 DNA sequence: TGTGCCAGCAGCTACTTCGGACAGGGGATTAATGAAAAACTGTTTTTT.

This clonotype was counted at least ten times. V gene TRBV9 combines with J gene TRBJ1-5, with unresolved D. This CDR3 region has 15 residues. The germline V gene has CDR1 SGDLS and CDR2 YYNGEE. V shed 3 bases and J shed 2 bases, with 12 bases lying between them. CDR3 sequence (DNA): TGTGCCAGCAGCGGGGGTGGGAGTGGCAATCAGCCCCAGCATTTT. This translates into CASSGGGSGNQPQHF.

This clonotype was seen only a few times. The V gene is TRBV11-1, the J gene TRBJ2-7, with TRBD2 identical over 11 bases. Germline V CDR1 and CDR2: SGHAT, FQDESV (reference sequence). CDR3 size: 21 residues. J was trimmed by 0 bases and V by 5 bases; bases with no gene match: 21. CDR3 coding DNA: TGTGCCAGCAGCCAGGTGGTAGGTCGACTAGCGGGACAAACAAACTCCTACGAGCAGTACTTC. Residues: CASSQVVGRLAGQTNSYEQYF.

This clonotype was found many times. The chain is built from TRBV27 and TRBJ2-2; D is unclear. Between the trimmed V and J ends, which lost 6 bases and 0 bases, there was a span of 14 bases. The CDR3 is made up of 16 amino acids. Germline V gene sequence: CDR1 MNHEY, CDR2 SMNVEV (reference sequence). The CDR3 DNA is TGTGCCAGCAGGGAACAGTTATTGCCGAACACCGGGGAGCTGTTTTTT. As protein: CASREQLLPNTGELFF.

This clonotype was picked up a small number of times. This sequence joins TRBV7-9 and TRBJ2-2; D gene unclear. Per germline, CDR1 SEHNR and CDR2 FQNEAQ (reference sequence). Trimming left V 8 bases short and J 0 bases short, with 19 bases between. The CDR3 has 17 amino acids. CDR3 protein: CASQYADPRPNTGELFF. The CDR3 DNA sequence: TGTGCCAGCCAATACGCCGATCCGCGTCCGAACACCGGGGAGCTGTTTTTT.

This clonotype was seen many times. This chain links TRBV20-1 with TRBJ2-1; 7 bases align to TRBD2. The germline V gene encodes CDR1 DFQATT and CDR2 SNEGSKA (reference sequence). CDR3 length equals 15 residues. Losses at the gene ends were 3 bases for V and 6 bases for J; bases not matched to a gene: 11. CDR3 loop: CSASVGGSTGNEQFF. DNA of the CDR3: TGCAGTGCTAGTGTCGGCGGGAGTACAGGCAATGAGCAGTTCTTC.

In regard to this clonotype: Lacking the conserved final phenylalanine or tryptophan, this CDR3 likely reflects a read error. V usage is TRBV5-1 and J usage is TRBJ2-1, with a weak D call TRBD2 (6 bases). CDR1 is SGHRS and CDR2 is YFSETQ in the germline V gene. V was cut by 0 bases and J by 5 bases, with 9 bases left in between. The CDR3 has 14 amino acids. CDR3 sequence: CASSLGDLNNEQFL. Here the CDR3 DNA reads TGCGCCAGCAGCTTGGGGGACTTGAACAATGAGCAGTTCTTG.

This clonotype came up many times. The chain combines TRBV7-2 with TRBJ2-5, with 9 bases fitting TRBD2. V trimming: 0 bases; J trimming: 3 bases; junction bases outside the gene matches: 8. The CDR3 is made up of 17 amino acids. Germline lookup yields CDR1 SGHTA and CDR2 FQGNSA. The CDR3 reads CASSLARWIAGEETQYF. In DNA form, the CDR3 reads TGTGCCAGCAGCTTAGCGAGGTGGATAGCGGGAGAAGAGACCCAGTACTTC.

This clonotype was detected ten times or more. The J gene is TRBJ2-3, the V gene TRBV5-1; 13 bases match TRBD2. This CDR3 is built from 17 residues. Trimming at V came to 5 bases and at J to 2 bases, leaving 8 bases not matched to a gene. CDR1 is SGHRS and CDR2 is YFSETQ in the germline V gene. The CDR3 here is CASRGTSGTEFTDTQYF. CDR3 sequence (DNA): TGCGCCAGCAGGGGGACTAGCGGGACTGAGTTCACAGATACGCAGTATTTT.

This clonotype was recorded a few times. This sequence joins TRBV11-3 and TRBJ2-7; D is ambiguous. V lost 1 base and J 6 bases, leaving 7 bases between the germline ends. The CDR3 extends over 12 amino acids. In germline, CDR1 is SGHNT, CDR2 YENEEA. CDR3 coding DNA: TGTGCCAGCAGCTTAGTCCCCGGCGAGCAGTACGTC. Translation: CASSLVPGEQYV.

This clonotype has only a few counts. The rearrangement joins TRBV7-9 to TRBJ2-2; no definite D call. The CDR3 has 15 amino acids. The germline V and J ends were trimmed by 5 bases and 0 bases, with 10 bases remaining between them. Germline lookup yields CDR1 SEHNR and CDR2 FQNEAQ (reference sequence). In DNA form, the CDR3 reads TGTGCCAGCAGCGCCCTGACCGCGAACACCGGGGAGCTGTTTTTT. It codes for CASSALTANTGELFF.